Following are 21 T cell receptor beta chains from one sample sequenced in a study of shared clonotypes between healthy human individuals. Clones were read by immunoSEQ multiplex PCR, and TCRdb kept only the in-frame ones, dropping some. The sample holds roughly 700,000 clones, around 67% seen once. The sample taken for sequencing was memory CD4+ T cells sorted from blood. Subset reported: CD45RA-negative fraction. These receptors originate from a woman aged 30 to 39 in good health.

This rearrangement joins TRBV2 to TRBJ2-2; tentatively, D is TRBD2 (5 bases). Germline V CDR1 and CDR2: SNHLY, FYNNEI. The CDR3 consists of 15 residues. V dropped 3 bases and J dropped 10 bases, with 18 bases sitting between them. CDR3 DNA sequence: TGTGCCAGCAGTGAGGAATTAGCGTCCCCCTCGGAGCTGTTTTTT. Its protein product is CASSEELASPSELFF.

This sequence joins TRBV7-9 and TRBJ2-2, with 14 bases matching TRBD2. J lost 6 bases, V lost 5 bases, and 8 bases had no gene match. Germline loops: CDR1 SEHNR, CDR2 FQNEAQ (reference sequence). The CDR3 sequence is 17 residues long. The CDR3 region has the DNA TGTGCCAGCAGCCCGGGACTAGCGGGAGCGGGGGCCGGGGAGCTGTTTTTT. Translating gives CASSPGLAGAGAGELFF.

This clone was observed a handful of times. The CDR3 DNA is TGTGCCAGCAGCCCTGCCAGAACACAGCAGTTCTTC. Protein: CASSPARTQQFF. The chain has TRBV7-2 and TRBJ2-1, with D uncertain. The V gene's germline CDR1 is SGHTA and CDR2 FQGNSA. Deletions cut 5 bases from V and 11 bases from J, with 13 bases between. The CDR3 runs to 12 residues.

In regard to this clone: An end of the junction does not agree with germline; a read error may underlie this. CDR3 loop: CASSVGTSREQYF. CDR3 coding DNA: TGTGCCAGTAGCGTGGGGACTAGTCGCGAGCAGTACTTC. This chain joins TRBV9 and TRBJ2-7; 8 bases fit TRBD2. The CDR3 contains 13 residues. Looked up from germline, CDR1 is SGDLS and CDR2 is YYNGEE.

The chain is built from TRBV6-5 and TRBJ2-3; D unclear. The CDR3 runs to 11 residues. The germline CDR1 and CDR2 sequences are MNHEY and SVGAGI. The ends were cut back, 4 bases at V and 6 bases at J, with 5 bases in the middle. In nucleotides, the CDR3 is TGTGCCAGCAGTTGGGCGGATACGCAGTATTTT. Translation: CASSWADTQYF.

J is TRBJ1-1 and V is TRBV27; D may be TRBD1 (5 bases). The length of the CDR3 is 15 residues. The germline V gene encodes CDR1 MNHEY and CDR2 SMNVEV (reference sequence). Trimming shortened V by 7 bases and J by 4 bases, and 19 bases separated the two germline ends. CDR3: CASTNRPGAPTEAFF. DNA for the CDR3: TGTGCCAGCACTAACCGGCCCGGGGCTCCCACTGAAGCTTTCTTT.

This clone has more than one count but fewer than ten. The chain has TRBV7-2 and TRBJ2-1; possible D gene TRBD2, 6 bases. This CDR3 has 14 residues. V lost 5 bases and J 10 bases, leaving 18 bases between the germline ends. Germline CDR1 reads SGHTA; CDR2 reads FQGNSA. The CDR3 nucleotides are TGTGCCAGCAGCCCCCAGAGGGACTCACAGGAGCAGTTCTTC. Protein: CASSPQRDSQEQFF.

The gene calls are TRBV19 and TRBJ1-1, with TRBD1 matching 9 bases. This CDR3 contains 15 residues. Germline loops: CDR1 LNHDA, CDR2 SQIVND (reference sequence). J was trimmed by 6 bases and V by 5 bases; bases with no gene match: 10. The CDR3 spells CASSESGTGFAEAFF. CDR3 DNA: TGTGCCAGTAGTGAGTCCGGGACAGGGTTCGCTGAAGCTTTCTTT.

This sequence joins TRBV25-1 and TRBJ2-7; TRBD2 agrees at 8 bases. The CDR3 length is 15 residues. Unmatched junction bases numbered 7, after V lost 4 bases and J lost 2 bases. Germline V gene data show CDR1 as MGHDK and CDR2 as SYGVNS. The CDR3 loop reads CASSATSEHPYEQYF. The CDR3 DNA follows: TGTGCCAGCAGTGCGACTAGCGAACACCCCTACGAGCAGTACTTC.

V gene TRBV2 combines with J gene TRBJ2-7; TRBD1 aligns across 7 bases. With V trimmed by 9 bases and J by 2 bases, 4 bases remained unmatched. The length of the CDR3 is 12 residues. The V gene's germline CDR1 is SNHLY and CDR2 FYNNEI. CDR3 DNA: TGTGCCAGTCAGGGACAGACCTACGAGCAGTACTTC. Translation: CASQGQTYEQYF. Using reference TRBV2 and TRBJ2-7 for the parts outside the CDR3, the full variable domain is EPEVTQTPSHQVTQMGQEVILRCVPISNHLYFYWYRQILGQKVEFLVSFYNNEISEKSEIFDDQFSVERPDGSNFTLKIRSTKLEDSAMYFCASQGQTYEQYFGPGTRLTVT.

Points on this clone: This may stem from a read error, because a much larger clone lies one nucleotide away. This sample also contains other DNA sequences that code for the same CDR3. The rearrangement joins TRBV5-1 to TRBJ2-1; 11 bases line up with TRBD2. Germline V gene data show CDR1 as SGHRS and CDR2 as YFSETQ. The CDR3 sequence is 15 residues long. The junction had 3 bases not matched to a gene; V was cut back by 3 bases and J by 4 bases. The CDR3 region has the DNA TGCGCCAGCAGCTCGGGACTAGCGGAATACAATGAGCAGTTCTTC. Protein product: CASSSGLAEYNEQFF.

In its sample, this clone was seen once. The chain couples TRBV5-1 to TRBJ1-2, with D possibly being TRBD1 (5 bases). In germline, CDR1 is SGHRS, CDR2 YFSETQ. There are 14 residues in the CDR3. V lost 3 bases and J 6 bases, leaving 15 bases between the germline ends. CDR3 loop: CASSSIGGVDGYTF. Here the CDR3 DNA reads TGCGCCAGCAGCTCCATTGGAGGGGTTGATGGCTACACCTTC.

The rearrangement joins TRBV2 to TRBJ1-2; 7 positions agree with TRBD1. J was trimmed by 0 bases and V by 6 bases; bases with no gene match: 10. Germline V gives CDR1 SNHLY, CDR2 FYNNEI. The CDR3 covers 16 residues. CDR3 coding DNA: TGTGCCAGCAGCCTCACAGGGGTAGGAGCTAACTATGGCTACACCTTC. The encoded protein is CASSLTGVGANYGYTF.

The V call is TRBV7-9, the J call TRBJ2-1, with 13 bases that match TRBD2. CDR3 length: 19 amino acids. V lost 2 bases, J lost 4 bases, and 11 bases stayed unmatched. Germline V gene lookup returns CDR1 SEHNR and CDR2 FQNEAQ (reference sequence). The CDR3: CASSLPPRTSGSFYNEQFF. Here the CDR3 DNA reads TGTGCCAGCAGCTTACCGCCCCGGACTAGCGGGAGCTTTTACAATGAGCAGTTCTTC.

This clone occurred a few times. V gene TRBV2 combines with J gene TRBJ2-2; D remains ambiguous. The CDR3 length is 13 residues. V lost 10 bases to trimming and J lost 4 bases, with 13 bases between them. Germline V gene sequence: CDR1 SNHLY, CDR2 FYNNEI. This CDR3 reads CATSSGRTGELFF. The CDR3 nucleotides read TGTGCCACTTCCTCCGGACGCACCGGGGAGCTGTTTTTT. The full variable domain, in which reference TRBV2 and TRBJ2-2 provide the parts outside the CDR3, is EPEVTQTPSHQVTQMGQEVILRCVPISNHLYFYWYRQILGQKVEFLVSFYNNEISEKSEIFDDQFSVERPDGSNFTLKIRSTKLEDSAMYFCATSSGRTGELFFGEGSRLTVL.

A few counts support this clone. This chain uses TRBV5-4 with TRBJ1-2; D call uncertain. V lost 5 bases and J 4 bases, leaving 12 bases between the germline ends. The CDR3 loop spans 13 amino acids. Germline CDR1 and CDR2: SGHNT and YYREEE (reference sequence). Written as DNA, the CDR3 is TGTGCCAGCAGTATCCCGGGTACCTATGGCTACACCTTC. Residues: CASSIPGTYGYTF.

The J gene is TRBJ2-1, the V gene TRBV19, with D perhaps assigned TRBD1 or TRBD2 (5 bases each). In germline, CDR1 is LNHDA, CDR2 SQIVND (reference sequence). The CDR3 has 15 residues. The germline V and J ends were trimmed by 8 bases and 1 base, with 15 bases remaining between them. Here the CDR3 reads CASGAVGRSYNEQFF. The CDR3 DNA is TGTGCCAGTGGGGCCGTGGGGAGATCCTACAATGAGCAGTTCTTC.

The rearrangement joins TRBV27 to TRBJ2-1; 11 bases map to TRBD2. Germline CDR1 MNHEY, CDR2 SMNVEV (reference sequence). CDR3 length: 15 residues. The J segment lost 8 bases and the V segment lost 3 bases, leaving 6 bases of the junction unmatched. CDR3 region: CASSFRTSGSDEQFF. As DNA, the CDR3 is TGTGCCAGCAGTTTTCGTACTAGCGGGAGTGATGAGCAGTTCTTC.

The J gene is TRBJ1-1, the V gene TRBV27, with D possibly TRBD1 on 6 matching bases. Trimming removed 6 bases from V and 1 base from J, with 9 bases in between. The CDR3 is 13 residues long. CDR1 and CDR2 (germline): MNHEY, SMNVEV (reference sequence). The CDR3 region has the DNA TGTGCCAGCAGGACCAGGGGGAACACTGAAGCTTTCTTT. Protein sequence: CASRTRGNTEAFF.

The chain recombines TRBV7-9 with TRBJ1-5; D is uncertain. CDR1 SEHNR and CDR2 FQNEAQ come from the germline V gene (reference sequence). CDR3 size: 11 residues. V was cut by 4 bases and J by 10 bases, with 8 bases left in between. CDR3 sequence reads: CASSSTGPQHF. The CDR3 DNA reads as TGTGCCAGCAGCTCAACTGGCCCCCAGCATTTT.

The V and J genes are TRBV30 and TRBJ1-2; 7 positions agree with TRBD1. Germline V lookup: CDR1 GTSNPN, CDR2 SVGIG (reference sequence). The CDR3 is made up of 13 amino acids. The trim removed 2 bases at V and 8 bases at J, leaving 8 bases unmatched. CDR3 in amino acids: CAWSKTEGQGYTF. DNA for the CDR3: TGTGCCTGGAGTAAAACGGAGGGACAGGGCTACACCTTC.